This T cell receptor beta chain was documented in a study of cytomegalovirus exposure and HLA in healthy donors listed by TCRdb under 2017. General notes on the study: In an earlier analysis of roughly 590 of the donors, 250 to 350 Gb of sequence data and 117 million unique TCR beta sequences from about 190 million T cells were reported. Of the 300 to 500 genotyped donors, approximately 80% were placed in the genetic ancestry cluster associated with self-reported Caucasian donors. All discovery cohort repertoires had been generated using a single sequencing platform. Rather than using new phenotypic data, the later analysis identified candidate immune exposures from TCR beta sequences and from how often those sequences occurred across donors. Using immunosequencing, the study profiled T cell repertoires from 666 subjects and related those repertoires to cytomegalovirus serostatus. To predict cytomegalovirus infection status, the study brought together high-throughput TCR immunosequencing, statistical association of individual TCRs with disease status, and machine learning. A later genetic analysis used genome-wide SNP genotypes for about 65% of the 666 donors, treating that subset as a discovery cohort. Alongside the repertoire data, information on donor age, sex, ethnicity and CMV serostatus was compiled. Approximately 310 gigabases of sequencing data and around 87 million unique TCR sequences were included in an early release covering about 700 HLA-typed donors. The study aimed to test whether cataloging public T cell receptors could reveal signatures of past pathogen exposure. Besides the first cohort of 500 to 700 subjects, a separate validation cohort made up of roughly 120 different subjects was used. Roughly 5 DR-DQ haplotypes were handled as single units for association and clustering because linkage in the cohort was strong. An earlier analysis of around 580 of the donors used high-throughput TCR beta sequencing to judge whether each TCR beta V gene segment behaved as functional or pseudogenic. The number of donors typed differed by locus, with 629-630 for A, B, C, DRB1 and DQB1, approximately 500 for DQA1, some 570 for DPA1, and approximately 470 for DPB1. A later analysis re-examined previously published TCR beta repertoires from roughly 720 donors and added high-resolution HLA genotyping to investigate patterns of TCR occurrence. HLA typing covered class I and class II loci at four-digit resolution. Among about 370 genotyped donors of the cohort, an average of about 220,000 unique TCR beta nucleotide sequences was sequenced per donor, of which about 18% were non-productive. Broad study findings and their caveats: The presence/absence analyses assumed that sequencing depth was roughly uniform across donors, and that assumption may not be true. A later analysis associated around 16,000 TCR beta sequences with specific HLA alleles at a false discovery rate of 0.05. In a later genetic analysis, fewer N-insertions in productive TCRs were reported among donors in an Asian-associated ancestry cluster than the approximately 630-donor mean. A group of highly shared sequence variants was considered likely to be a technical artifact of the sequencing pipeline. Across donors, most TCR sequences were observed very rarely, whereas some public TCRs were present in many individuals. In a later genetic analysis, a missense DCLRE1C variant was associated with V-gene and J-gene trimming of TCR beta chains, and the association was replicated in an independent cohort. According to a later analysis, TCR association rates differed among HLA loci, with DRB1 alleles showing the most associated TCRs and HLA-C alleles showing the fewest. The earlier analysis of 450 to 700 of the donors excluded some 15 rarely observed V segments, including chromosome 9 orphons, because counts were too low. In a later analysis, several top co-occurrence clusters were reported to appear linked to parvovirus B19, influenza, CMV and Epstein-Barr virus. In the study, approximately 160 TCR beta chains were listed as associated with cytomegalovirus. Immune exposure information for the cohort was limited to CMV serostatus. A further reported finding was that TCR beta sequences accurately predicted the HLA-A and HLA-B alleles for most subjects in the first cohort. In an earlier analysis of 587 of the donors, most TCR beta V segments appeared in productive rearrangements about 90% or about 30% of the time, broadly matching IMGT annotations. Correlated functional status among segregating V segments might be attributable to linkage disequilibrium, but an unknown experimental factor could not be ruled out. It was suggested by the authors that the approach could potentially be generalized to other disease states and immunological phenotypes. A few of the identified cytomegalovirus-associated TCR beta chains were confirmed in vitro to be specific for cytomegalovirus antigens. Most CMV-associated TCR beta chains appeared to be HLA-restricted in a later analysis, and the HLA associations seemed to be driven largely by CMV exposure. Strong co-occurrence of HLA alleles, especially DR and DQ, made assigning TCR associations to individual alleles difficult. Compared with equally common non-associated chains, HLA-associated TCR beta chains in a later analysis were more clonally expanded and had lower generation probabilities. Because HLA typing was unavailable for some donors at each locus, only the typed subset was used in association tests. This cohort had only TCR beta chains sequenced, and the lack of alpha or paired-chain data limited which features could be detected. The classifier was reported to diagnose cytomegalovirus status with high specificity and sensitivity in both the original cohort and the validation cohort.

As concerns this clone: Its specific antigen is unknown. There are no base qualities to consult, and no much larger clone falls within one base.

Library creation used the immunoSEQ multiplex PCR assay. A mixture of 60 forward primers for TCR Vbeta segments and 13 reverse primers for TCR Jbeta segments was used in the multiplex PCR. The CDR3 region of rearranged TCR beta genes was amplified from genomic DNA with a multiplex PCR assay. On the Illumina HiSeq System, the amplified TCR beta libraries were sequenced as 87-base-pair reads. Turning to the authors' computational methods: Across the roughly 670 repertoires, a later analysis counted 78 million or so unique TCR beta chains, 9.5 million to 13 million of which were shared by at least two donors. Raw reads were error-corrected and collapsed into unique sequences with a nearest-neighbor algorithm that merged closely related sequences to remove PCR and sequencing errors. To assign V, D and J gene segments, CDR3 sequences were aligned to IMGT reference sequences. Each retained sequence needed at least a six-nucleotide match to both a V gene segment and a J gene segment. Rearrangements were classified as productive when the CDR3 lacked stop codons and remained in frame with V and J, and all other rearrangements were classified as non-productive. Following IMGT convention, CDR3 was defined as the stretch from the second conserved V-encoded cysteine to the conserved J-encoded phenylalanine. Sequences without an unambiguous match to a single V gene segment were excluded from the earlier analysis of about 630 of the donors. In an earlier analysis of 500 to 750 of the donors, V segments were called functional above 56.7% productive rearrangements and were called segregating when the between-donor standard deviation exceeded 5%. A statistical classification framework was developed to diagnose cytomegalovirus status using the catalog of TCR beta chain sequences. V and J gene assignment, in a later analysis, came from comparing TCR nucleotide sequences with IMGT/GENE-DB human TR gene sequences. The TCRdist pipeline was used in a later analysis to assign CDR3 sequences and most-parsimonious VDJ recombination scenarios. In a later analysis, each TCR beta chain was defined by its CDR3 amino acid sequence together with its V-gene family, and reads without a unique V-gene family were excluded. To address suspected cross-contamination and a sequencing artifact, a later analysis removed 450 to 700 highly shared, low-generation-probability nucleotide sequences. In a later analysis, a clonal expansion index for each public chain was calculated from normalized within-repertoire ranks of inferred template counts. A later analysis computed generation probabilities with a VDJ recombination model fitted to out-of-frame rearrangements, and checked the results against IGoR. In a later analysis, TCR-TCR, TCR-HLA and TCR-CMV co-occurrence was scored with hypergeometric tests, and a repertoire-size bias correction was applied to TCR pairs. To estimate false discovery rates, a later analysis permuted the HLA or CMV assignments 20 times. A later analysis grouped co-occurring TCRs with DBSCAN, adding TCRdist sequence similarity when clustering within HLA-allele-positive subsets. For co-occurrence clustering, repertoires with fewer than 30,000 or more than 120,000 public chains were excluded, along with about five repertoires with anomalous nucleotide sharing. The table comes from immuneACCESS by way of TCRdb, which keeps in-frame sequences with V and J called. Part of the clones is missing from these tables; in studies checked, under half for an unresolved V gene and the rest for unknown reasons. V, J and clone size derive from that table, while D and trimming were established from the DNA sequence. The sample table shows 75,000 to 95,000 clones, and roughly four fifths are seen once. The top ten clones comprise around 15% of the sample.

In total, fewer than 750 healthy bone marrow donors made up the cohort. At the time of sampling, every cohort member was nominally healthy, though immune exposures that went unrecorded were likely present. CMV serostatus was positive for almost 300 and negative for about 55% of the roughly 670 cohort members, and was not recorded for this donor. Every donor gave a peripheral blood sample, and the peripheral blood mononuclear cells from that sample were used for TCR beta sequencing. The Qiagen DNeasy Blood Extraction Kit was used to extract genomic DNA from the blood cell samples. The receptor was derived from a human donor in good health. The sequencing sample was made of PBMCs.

The nucleotide sequence is TGTGCCTGGAGTGCAAAAGCGGGGCGGCAGTACTTC. Protein translation: CAWSAKAGRQYF. The chain is made from TRBV30 and TRBJ2-7; 7 middle bases align to TRBD2. Reading from cysteine to phenylalanine, the CDR3 counts 12 amino acids. This entry keeps only the CDR3 DNA: 36 bases, framed from base 1. Reading the germline V gene (reference sequence) gives CDR1 GTSNPN and CDR2 SVGIG. Compared with germline, V lacks 1 base and J lacks 9 bases; bases without a gene match: 6.